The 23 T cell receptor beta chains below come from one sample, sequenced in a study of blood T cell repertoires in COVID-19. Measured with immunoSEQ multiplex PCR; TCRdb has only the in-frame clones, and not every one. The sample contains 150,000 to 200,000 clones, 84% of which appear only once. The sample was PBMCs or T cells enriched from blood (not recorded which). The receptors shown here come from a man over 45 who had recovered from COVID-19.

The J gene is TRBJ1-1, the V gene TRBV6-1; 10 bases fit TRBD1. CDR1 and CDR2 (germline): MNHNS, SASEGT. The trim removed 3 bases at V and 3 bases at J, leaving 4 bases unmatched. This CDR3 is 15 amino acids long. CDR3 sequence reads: CASSDGQGVDTEAFF. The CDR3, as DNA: TGTGCCAGCAGTGACGGACAGGGGGTTGACACTGAAGCTTTCTTT.

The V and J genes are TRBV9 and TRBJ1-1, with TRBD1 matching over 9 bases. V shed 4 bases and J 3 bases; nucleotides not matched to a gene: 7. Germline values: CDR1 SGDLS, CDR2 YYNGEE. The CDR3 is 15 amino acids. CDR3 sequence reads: CASSLTGGADTEAFF. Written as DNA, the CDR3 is TGTGCCAGCAGCCTAACAGGGGGCGCGGACACTGAAGCTTTCTTT.

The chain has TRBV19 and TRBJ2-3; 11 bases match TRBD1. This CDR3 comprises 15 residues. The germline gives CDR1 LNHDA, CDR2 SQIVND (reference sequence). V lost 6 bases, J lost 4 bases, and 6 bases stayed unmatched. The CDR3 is CASRTGTGGADTQYF. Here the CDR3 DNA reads TGTGCCAGTAGAACCGGGACAGGGGGGGCAGATACGCAGTATTTT.

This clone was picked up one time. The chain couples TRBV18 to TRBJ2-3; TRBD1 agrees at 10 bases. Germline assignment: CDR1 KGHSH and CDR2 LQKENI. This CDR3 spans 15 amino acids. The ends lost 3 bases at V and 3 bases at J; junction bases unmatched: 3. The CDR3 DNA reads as TGTGCCAGCTCACCGGACAGGGGGAGGACAGATACGCAGTATTTT. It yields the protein CASSPDRGRTDTQYF.

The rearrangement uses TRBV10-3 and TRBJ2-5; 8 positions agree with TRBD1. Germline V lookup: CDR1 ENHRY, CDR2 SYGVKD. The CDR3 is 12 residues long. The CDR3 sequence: CASGGSVETQYF. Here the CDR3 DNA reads TGTGCTTCAGGGGGCTCAGTAGAGACCCAGTACTTC.

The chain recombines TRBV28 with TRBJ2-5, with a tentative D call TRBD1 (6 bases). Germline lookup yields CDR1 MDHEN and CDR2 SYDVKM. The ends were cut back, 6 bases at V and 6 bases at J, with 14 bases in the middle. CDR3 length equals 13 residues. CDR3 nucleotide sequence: TGTGCCAGCAGGACCCGACAGGAACAGACCCAGTACTTC. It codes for CASRTRQEQTQYF.

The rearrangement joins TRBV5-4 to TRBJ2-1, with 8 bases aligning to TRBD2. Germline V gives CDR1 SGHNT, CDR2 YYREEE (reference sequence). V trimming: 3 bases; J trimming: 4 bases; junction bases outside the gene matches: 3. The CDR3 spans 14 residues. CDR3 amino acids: CASSSAGEYNEQFF. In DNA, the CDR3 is TGTGCCAGCAGCTCAGCGGGGGAGTACAATGAGCAGTTCTTC.

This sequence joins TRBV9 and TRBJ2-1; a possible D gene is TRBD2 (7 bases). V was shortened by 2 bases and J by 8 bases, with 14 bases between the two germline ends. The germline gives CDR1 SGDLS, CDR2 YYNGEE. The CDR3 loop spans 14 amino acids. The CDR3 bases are TGTGCCAGCAGCGTCGGCGGGGGCATCGATGAGCAGTTCTTC. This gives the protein CASSVGGGIDEQFF.

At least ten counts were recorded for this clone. DNA of the CDR3: TGTGCCTGGAGCGAGGGACAGTTCATAACAGATACGCAGTATTTT. This codes for CAWSEGQFITDTQYF. V and J are TRBV30 and TRBJ2-3, with 7 bases matching TRBD1. The CDR3 covers 15 residues. V dropped 3 bases and J dropped 3; count of bases not matched to a gene: 9. The germline CDR1 and CDR2 sequences are GTSNPN and SVGIG (reference sequence).

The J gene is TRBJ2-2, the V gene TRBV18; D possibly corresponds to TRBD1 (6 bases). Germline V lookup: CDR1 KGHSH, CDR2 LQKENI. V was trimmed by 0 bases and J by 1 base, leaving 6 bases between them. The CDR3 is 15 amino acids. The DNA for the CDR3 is TGTGCCAGCTCACCACCGACAGGGAACACCGGGGAGCTGTTTTTT. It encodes CASSPPTGNTGELFF.

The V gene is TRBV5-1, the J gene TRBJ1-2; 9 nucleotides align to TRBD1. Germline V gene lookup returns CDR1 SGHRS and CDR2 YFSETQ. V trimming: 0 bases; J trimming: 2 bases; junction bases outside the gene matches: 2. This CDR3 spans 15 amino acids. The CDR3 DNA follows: TGCGCCAGCAGCTTGGGACAGGGGGAAAACTATGGCTACACCTTC. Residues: CASSLGQGENYGYTF.

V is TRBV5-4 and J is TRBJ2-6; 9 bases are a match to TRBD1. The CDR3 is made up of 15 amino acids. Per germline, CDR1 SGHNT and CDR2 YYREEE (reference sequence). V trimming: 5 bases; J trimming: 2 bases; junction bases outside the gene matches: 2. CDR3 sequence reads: CASSWDRAGANVLTF. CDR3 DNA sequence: TGTGCCAGCAGTTGGGACAGGGCTGGGGCCAACGTCCTGACTTTC.

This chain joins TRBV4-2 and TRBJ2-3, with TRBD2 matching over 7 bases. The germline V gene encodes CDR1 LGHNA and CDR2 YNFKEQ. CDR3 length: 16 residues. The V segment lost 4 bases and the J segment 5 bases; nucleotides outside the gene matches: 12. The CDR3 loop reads CASSLWGSGRVDTQYF. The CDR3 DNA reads TGTGCCAGCAGCCTTTGGGGTAGCGGGCGCGTAGATACGCAGTATTTT.

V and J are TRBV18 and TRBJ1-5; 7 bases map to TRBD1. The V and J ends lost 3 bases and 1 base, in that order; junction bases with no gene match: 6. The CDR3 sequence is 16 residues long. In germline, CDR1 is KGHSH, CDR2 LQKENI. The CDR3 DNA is TGTGCCAGCTCACCGGGGACAGTTTCCAGCAATCAGCCCCAGCATTTT. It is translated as CASSPGTVSSNQPQHF.

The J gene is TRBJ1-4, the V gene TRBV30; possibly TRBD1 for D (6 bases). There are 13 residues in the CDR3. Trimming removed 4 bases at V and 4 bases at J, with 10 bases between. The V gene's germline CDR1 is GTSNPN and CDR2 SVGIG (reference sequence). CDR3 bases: TGTGCCTGGACTAGGACAGTTAATGAAAAACTGTTTTTT. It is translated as CAWTRTVNEKLFF.

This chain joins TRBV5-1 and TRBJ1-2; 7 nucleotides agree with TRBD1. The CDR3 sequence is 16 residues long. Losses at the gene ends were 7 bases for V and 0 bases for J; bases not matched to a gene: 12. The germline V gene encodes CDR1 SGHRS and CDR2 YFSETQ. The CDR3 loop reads CASRLGQPGTNYGYTF. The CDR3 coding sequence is TGCGCCAGCCGCCTGGGACAGCCAGGAACTAACTATGGCTACACCTTC.

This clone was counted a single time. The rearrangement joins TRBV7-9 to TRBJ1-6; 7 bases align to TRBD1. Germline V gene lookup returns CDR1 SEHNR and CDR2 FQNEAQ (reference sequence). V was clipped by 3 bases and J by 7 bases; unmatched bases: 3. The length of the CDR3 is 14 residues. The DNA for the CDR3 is TGTGCCAGCAGCTTTTTACAGGGGAATTCACCCCTCCACTTT. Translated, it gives CASSFLQGNSPLHF.

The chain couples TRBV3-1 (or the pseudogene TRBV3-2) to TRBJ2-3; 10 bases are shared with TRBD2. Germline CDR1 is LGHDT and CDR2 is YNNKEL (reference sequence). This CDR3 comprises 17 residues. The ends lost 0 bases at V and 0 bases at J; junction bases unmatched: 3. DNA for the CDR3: TGTGCCAGCAGCCAAGAACTAGCGGGGACTAGCACAGATACGCAGTATTTT. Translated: CASSQELAGTSTDTQYF.

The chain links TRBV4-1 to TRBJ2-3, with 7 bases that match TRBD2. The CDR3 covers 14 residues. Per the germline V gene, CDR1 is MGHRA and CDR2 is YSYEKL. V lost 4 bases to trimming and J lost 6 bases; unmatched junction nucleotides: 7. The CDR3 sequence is CASSLGLEGDTQYF. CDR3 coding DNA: TGCGCCAGCAGCCTTGGACTAGAAGGGGATACGCAGTATTTT.

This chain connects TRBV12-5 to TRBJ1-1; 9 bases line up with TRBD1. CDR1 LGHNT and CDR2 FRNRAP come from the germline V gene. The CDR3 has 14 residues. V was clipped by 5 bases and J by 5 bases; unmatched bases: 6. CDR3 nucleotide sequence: TGTGCTAGTGGTGTGGGACAGGGAGGTACTGAAGCTTTCTTT. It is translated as CASGVGQGGTEAFF.

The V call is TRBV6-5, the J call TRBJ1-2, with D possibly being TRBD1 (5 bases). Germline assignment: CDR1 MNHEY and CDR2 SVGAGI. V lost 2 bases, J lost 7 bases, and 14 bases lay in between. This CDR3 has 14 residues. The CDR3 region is CASSYDAGTGGYTF. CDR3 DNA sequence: TGTGCCAGCAGTTACGACGCGGGGACGGGTGGCTACACCTTC.

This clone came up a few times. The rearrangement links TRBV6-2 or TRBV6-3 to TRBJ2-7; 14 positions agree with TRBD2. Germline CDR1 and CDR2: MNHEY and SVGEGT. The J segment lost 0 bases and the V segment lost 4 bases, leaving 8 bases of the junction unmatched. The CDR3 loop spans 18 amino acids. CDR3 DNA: TGTGCCAGCAGTTTCTCCTACGGACTAGCGGGGGGCTCCTACGAGCAGTACTTC. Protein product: CASSFSYGLAGGSYEQYF.

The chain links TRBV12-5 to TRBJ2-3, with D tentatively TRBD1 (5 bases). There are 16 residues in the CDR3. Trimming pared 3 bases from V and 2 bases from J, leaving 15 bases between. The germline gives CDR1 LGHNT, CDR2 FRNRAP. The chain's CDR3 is CASGFWVGAHTDTQYF. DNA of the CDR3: TGTGCTAGTGGTTTTTGGGTTGGGGCACACACAGATACGCAGTATTTT.